The 29 T cell receptor beta chains given below trace back to one sample, sequenced in a study of cytomegalovirus exposure and HLA in healthy donors. 60 Vbeta and 13 Jbeta primers were used in PCR. Sequencing was performed with immunoSEQ multiplex PCR; in TCRdb, only in-frame clones are kept and a portion is missing. The sample contains around 210,000 clones, 65% to 85% of which appear only once. Material for sequencing was PBMCs. The receptors shown here come from a woman aged 25 to 39 in good health and CMV-seronegative.

The V call is TRBV6-4, the J call TRBJ2-1; TRBD2 agrees at 8 bases. This CDR3 is 17 amino acids long. V lost 5 bases to trimming and J lost 6 bases; unmatched junction nucleotides: 15. Germline CDR1 is MRHNA and CDR2 is SNTAGT. CDR3 bases: TGTGCCAGCAGTAGAGGGCCGGGAGTAGCGGGGACCAATGAGCAGTTCTTC. It translates to CASSRGPGVAGTNEQFF.

This clone was counted a few times. V and J are TRBV13 and TRBJ2-7, with TRBD2 matching 7 bases. V lost 2 bases and J lost 7; bases outside the gene matches: 8. The germline CDR1 and CDR2 sequences are PRHDT and FYEKMQ (reference sequence). This CDR3 contains 14 residues. The CDR3 nucleotides are TGTGCCAGCAGCTTAAGCGGGACGGCCCGGGAGCAGTACTTC. This encodes CASSLSGTAREQYF.

This sequence joins TRBV5-6 and TRBJ1-2, with 10 bases identical to TRBD1. CDR1 and CDR2 (germline): SGHDT, YYEEEE. CDR3 size: 13 residues. Unmatched junction bases numbered 3, after V lost 3 bases and J lost 7 bases. The CDR3 bases are TGTGCCAGCAGCTGGGACAGGGGAGCTGGCTACACCTTC. Residues: CASSWDRGAGYTF.

In nucleotides, the CDR3 is TGTGCCAGCAGCTTAGCGGGAGGTGGTGAGACCCAGTACTTC. Protein: CASSLAGGGETQYF. The chain recombines TRBV5-8 with TRBJ2-5, with TRBD2 identical over 9 bases. CDR3 length: 14 amino acids. Germline V gene data show CDR1 as SGHTS and CDR2 as YDEGEE. The V gene end was trimmed by 2 bases and the J gene end by 5 bases; junction bases not matched to a gene: 4. Variable domain in full (rest from reference TRBV5-8 and TRBJ2-5): EAGVTQSPTHLIKTRGQQATLRCSPISGHTSVYWYQQALGLGLQFLLWYDEGEERNRGNFPPRFSGRQFPNYSSELNVNALELEDSALYLCASSLAGGGETQYFGPGTRLLVL.

The chain links TRBV18 to TRBJ1-2; the D is unclear. Trimming pared 2 bases from V and 5 bases from J, leaving 12 bases between. CDR3 length: 14 residues. In germline, CDR1 is KGHSH, CDR2 LQKENI. The CDR3 region has the DNA TGTGCCAGCTCACCAGTCGAACAGCTGTATGGCTACACCTTC. Translation: CASSPVEQLYGYTF.

Only a few counts were recorded for this clone. The chain is built from TRBV13 and TRBJ2-1; 8 bases agree with TRBD2. The trim removed 3 bases at V and 5 bases at J, leaving 6 bases unmatched. The CDR3 sequence is 15 residues long. The germline V gene has CDR1 PRHDT and CDR2 FYEKMQ (reference sequence). The CDR3 reads CASSFPGRGDNEQFF. In nucleotides, the CDR3 is TGTGCCAGCAGCTTCCCAGGGCGGGGGGACAATGAGCAGTTCTTC.

In this sample, this clone turned up once. This rearrangement joins TRBV6-5 to TRBJ2-2; no clear D. This CDR3 contains 13 residues. Trimming removed 0 bases from V and 4 bases from J, with 3 bases in between. Germline V gene lookup returns CDR1 MNHEY and CDR2 SVGAGI. The CDR3 region has the DNA TGTGCCAGCAGTTACTCCAGCACCGGGGAGCTGTTTTTT. This codes for CASSYSSTGELFF.

CDR3 residues: CASSFPGLDGTQYF. The CDR3 DNA reads TGTGCCAGCAGCTTCCCGGGACTAGATGGGACCCAGTACTTC. This rearrangement joins TRBV7-9 to TRBJ2-5, with 8 bases aligning to TRBD2. CDR1 is SEHNR, CDR2 FQNEAQ, per germline (reference sequence). V dropped 3 bases and J dropped 7; count of bases not matched to a gene: 7. The CDR3 loop spans 14 amino acids.

The chain uses TRBV30 and TRBJ2-3, with D possibly matching TRBD2 (6 bases). Germline V gene lookup returns CDR1 GTSNPN and CDR2 SVGIG (reference sequence). The CDR3 runs 15 residues. V lost 2 bases and J 1 base, leaving 13 bases between the germline ends. The chain's CDR3 is CAWSFMGGGTDTQYF. CDR3 bases: TGTGCCTGGAGTTTTATGGGCGGGGGCACAGATACGCAGTATTTT.

The rearrangement joins TRBV28 to TRBJ1-1; no definite D call. Trimming stripped 6 bases from V and 7 bases from J, with 9 bases between. The CDR3 runs to 11 residues. Germline V gene lookup returns CDR1 MDHEN and CDR2 SYDVKM. The CDR3 DNA follows: TGTGCCAGCAGCGCGGAGTTTGAAGCTTTCTTT. Amino acids: CASSAEFEAFF.

The chain links TRBV7-8 to TRBJ1-4, with D unclear. This CDR3 is built from 17 residues. V was trimmed by 0 bases and J by 6 bases, leaving 17 bases between them. Germline V CDR1 and CDR2: SGHVS, FQNEAQ. The CDR3 DNA reads as TGTGCCAGCAGCTTAGCCTTGGCCGGGTCAAATTATGAAAAACTGTTTTTT. Protein: CASSLALAGSNYEKLFF.

J is TRBJ2-7 and V is TRBV29-1, with 8 bases identical to TRBD1. The ends lost 4 bases at V and 2 bases at J; junction bases unmatched: 13. In germline, CDR1 is SQVTM, CDR2 ANQGSEA. The CDR3 consists of 16 residues. The CDR3 reads CSVVSGSGTGAYEQYF. The CDR3 DNA follows: TGCAGCGTTGTTTCGGGGAGTGGGACAGGAGCCTACGAGCAGTACTTC.

The V call is TRBV5-4, the J call TRBJ1-1; 9 bases are a match to TRBD1. Trimming at V came to 4 bases and at J to 5 bases, leaving 12 bases not matched to a gene. The CDR3 has 16 amino acids. Germline values: CDR1 SGHNT, CDR2 YYREEE (reference sequence). CDR3 residues: CASSPLRDRVWTEAFF. The CDR3 DNA follows: TGTGCCAGCAGCCCACTCCGGGACAGGGTATGGACTGAAGCTTTCTTT.

V and J are TRBV7-2 and TRBJ2-7; a weak D match, TRBD2 (5 bases). Germline CDR1 SGHTA, CDR2 FQGNSA. The V and J ends lost 4 bases and 3 bases respectively, with 13 bases between them. This CDR3 is built from 14 residues. CDR3 protein: CASSYGVPGYEQYF. Written as DNA, the CDR3 is TGTGCCAGCAGCTACGGGGTACCGGGCTACGAGCAGTACTTC.

This clone has more than one count but fewer than ten. V is TRBV25-1 and J is TRBJ2-1, with 7 bases identical to TRBD1. The CDR3 contains 14 residues. CDR1 MGHDK and CDR2 SYGVNS come from the germline V gene. V trimming: 7 bases; J trimming: 8 bases; junction bases outside the gene matches: 11. Here the CDR3 reads CASTMTGIVDEQFF. As DNA, the CDR3 is TGTGCCAGCACCATGACAGGGATTGTCGATGAGCAGTTCTTC.

This chain uses TRBV19 with TRBJ2-7; D call uncertain. CDR3 length: 15 amino acids. Germline V gives CDR1 LNHDA, CDR2 SQIVND (reference sequence). V was cut by 1 base and J by 0 bases, with 10 bases left in between. CDR3 coding DNA: TGTGCCAGTAGTATAGCTGGGCCAAGCTCCTACGAGCAGTACTTC. This sequence encodes CASSIAGPSSYEQYF.

The table lists this clone with a count of one. J is TRBJ2-7 and V is TRBV30; the D gene is possibly TRBD2 (6 bases). Germline V gene sequence: CDR1 GTSNPN, CDR2 SVGIG (reference sequence). This CDR3 is built from 12 residues. Trimming removed 1 base from V and 3 bases from J, with 7 bases in between. CDR3 loop: CAWSGGDYEQYF. CDR3 DNA sequence: TGTGCCTGGAGTGGGGGGGACTACGAGCAGTACTTC.

The chain recombines TRBV19 with TRBJ2-5, with unresolved D. Trimming cost V 3 bases and J 0 bases, with 17 bases left between them. The CDR3 is made up of 17 amino acids. Germline CDR1 reads LNHDA; CDR2 reads SQIVND (reference sequence). CDR3 sequence: CASSIRSQPRYQETQYF. CDR3 DNA sequence: TGTGCCAGTAGTATCAGGTCCCAACCCCGGTACCAAGAGACCCAGTACTTC.

This clone was recorded once. The J gene is TRBJ2-3, the V gene TRBV6-1; a possible D gene is TRBD2 (5 bases). The CDR3 extends over 15 amino acids. Trimming cost V 5 bases and J 1 base, with 13 bases left between them. The germline gives CDR1 MNHNS, CDR2 SASEGT. The chain's CDR3 is CASSRRLARTDTQYF. The CDR3 nucleotides read TGTGCCAGCAGTAGGAGGCTAGCACGCACAGATACGCAGTATTTT.

The CDR3 nucleotides are TGTGCCAGCAGTTACTATGCGCTGAACACCGGGGAGCTGTTTTTT. Its protein product is CASSYYALNTGELFF. This rearrangement joins TRBV6-5 to TRBJ2-2; D is unclear. Germline V gene data show CDR1 as MNHEY and CDR2 as SVGAGI. The CDR3 totals 15 residues. The germline V and J ends were trimmed by 1 base and 1 base, with 7 bases remaining between them.

The rearrangement uses TRBV6-1 and TRBJ2-1, with 8 bases that match TRBD2. Germline assignment: CDR1 MNHNS and CDR2 SASEGT. V gave up 6 bases and J gave up 6 bases; unmatched junction bases: 16. This CDR3 has 17 amino acids. The CDR3 reads CASRERVRLREVNEQFF. DNA for the CDR3: TGTGCCAGCAGGGAAAGGGTACGTCTGCGGGAGGTCAATGAGCAGTTCTTC.

The chain carries TRBV30 and TRBJ2-5; 9 bases align to TRBD1. The end of the DNA is better explained by TRBJ2-7, so the J call may be wrong. The CDR3 loop spans 13 amino acids. CDR1 and CDR2 (germline): GTSNPN, SVGIG (reference sequence). The CDR3 region has the DNA TGTGCCTGGAGAAACAGGGGGCGTTACGAGCAGTACTTC. Amino acids: CAWRNRGRYEQYF.

V is TRBV7-9 and J is TRBJ1-2; D unclear. The germline gives CDR1 SEHNR, CDR2 FQNEAQ (reference sequence). The CDR3 spans 15 residues. The V end lost 1 base, the J end lost 3 bases, and 12 bases lay between the germline ends. DNA of the CDR3: TGTGCCAGCAGCTTAGACGGGAGTTTATACTATGGCTACACCTTC. Translating it yields CASSLDGSLYYGYTF.

This clone was detected a few times. V is TRBV5-1 and J is TRBJ1-1, with 8 bases lining up with TRBD1. The CDR3 spans 17 residues. Germline V gene lookup returns CDR1 SGHRS and CDR2 YFSETQ. J was trimmed by 0 bases and V by 2 bases; bases with no gene match: 9. For the CDR3, the DNA is TGCGCCAGCAGCTTTAAACAAGGACAGGGAATGAACACTGAAGCTTTCTTT. This gives the protein CASSFKQGQGMNTEAFF. The full variable domain, with the rest looked up from reference TRBV5-1 and TRBJ1-1, is KAGVTQTPRYLIKTRGQQVTLSCSPISGHRSVSWYQQTPGQGLQFLFEYFSETQRNKGNFPGRFSGRQFSNSRSEMNVSTLELGDSALYLCASSFKQGQGMNTEAFFGQGTRLTVV.

This clone was observed once. V and J are TRBV7-9 and TRBJ2-1; tentatively, D is TRBD2 (6 bases). V was trimmed by 5 bases and J by 9 bases, leaving 14 bases between them. Germline CDR1 reads SEHNR; CDR2 reads FQNEAQ (reference sequence). The CDR3 spans 13 residues. The CDR3, as DNA: TGTGCCAGCAGCCTCCGCCACGGGGGTGAGCAGTTCTTC. Its translation is CASSLRHGGEQFF.

About this clone: This sample includes further DNA sequences coding for the same CDR3. This chain links TRBV5-1 with TRBJ2-3, with unresolved D. The CDR3 totals 13 residues. With 4 bases removed from V and 2 bases from J, the gap between germline ends came to 8 bases. Per the germline V gene, CDR1 is SGHRS and CDR2 is YFSETQ. The CDR3 protein is CASSPGDTDTQYF. CDR3 sequence (DNA): TGCGCCAGCAGCCCCGGAGACACAGATACGCAGTATTTT.

This chain joins TRBV5-1 and TRBJ2-7; TRBD2 might be the D (6 bases). Trimming stripped 2 bases from V and 2 bases from J, with 11 bases between. Looked up from germline, CDR1 is SGHRS and CDR2 is YFSETQ. The CDR3 runs to 14 residues. The CDR3, as DNA: TGCGCCAGCAGCTTCGGAGGGTCGACCTACGAGCAGTACTTC. This encodes CASSFGGSTYEQYF.

This chain connects TRBV5-1 to TRBJ2-2; TRBD1 is a possible D gene (6 bases). Deletions cut 4 bases from V and 5 bases from J, with 15 bases between. This CDR3 has 15 amino acids. CDR1 SGHRS and CDR2 YFSETQ come from the germline V gene. Here the CDR3 reads CASSPRQRGTGELFF. CDR3 bases: TGCGCCAGCAGCCCTCGGCAAAGGGGGACCGGGGAGCTGTTTTTT.

The chain combines TRBV6-5 with TRBJ1-2, with TRBD1 matching over 8 bases. Germline CDR1 MNHEY, CDR2 SVGAGI. CDR3 length: 14 amino acids. The J segment lost 3 bases and the V segment lost 6 bases, leaving 6 bases of the junction unmatched. The CDR3: CASRYTGGDYGYTF. For the CDR3, the DNA is TGTGCCAGCAGATATACAGGGGGGGACTATGGCTACACCTTC.